This TCR beta chain was observed in a study of a mutant IDH1 vaccine in newly diagnosed glioma. The time point is: baseline, week 1 (first vaccination visit). Treatment noted: pre-vaccination baseline after standard-of-care therapy. New WHO grade 3 or 4 astrocytomas that were IDH1-mutant and ATRX-lost occurred in the donors. The table came from immunoSEQ multiplex PCR; TCRdb's copy has only in-frame clones and leaves some out. The sample holds 98,000 or so clones, about 90% seen once. Germline CDR1 SGDLS, CDR2 YYNGEE. CDR3 length equals 16 residues. The V end was cut by 0 bases, the J end by 1 base, with 14 bases between.

V usage is TRBV9 and J usage is TRBJ2-7; D is possibly TRBD2 (5 bases). The sample here was PBMCs, taken from a glioma patient treated with radiotherapy, temozolomide or both. The receptor comes from a woman in her 50s with glioma. CDR3 protein: CASSVGTGGPSYEQYF. The CDR3 bases are TGTGCCAGCAGCGTAGGGACGGGCGGGCCTTCCTACGAGCAGTACTTC.